The 13 T cell receptor beta chains reported below all come from one sample, sequenced in a study of T-cell reconstitution after alpha-beta-depleted transplantation in children. Unique molecular identifiers tagged the TCRbeta library. From the PCR reads, TCRdb called clonotypes with MiXCR, one entry per CDR3 protein. The table records roughly 400,000 distinct CDR3 sequences, over 40% of them present only once. Sequencing used PBMCs, obtained before TCRalphabeta/CD19-depleted stem cell transplant. The source of these receptors is a girl aged 2 to 9 with aplastic anemia, due to receive a stem cell transplant.

The chain carries TRBV29-1 and TRBJ2-7; 10 nucleotides agree with TRBD1. The CDR3 sequence is 13 residues long. Germline V lookup: CDR1 SQVTM, CDR2 ANQGSEA. The J segment lost 4 bases and the V segment lost 7 bases, leaving 7 bases of the junction unmatched. CDR3 in amino acids: CSAGQGLDYEQYF. The CDR3 DNA is TGCAGCGCGGGACAGGGGCTCGATTACGAGCAGTACTTC.

The chain uses TRBV7-2 and TRBJ2-1; D might be TRBD1 or TRBD2, each matching 6 bases. The CDR3 spans 14 residues. Trimming took off 1 base at V and 7 bases at J, with 11 bases between the two ends. The germline CDR1 and CDR2 sequences are SGHTA and FQGNSA. CDR3 in amino acids: CASSLERGPNEQFF. The DNA for the CDR3 is TGTGCCAGCAGCTTAGAACGGGGGCCTAATGAGCAGTTCTTC.

This rearrangement joins TRBV7-6 to TRBJ2-2; D might be TRBD2 (5 bases). Germline V gene sequence: CDR1 SGHVS, CDR2 FNYEAQ. Trimming took 4 bases from V and 0 from J, leaving 18 bases between them. This CDR3 spans 18 amino acids. CDR3 sequence (DNA): TGTGCCAGCAGCTCCCTCCAGCGGCCAACGACGAACACCGGGGAGCTGTTTTTT. Protein product: CASSSLQRPTTNTGELFF.

This clonotype was counted many times. The chain has TRBV9 and TRBJ2-1; TRBD2 aligns across 12 bases. Germline loops: CDR1 SGDLS, CDR2 YYNGEE. V shed 4 bases and J 6 bases; nucleotides not matched to a gene: 8. The CDR3 consists of 16 residues. The CDR3 region has the DNA TGTGCCAGCAGCTCCAGACTAGCGGGAGACGGCAATGAGCAGTTCTTC. This sequence encodes CASSSRLAGDGNEQFF.

The rearrangement uses TRBV30 and TRBJ1-5; D not certain. V was shortened by 5 bases and J by 1 base, with 12 bases between the two germline ends. There are 14 residues in the CDR3. Germline lookup yields CDR1 GTSNPN and CDR2 SVGIG (reference sequence). CDR3 sequence reads: CAWSRGRSNQPQHF. The CDR3 region has the DNA TGTGCCTGGTCCCGGGGTAGAAGCAATCAGCCCCAGCATTTT.

This clonotype has at least ten counts. The V and J genes are TRBV5-1 and TRBJ2-7; TRBD2 aligns across 11 bases. Germline lookup yields CDR1 SGHRS and CDR2 YFSETQ. Trimming removed 1 base from V and 1 base from J; junction bases left unmatched: 4. The CDR3 spans 16 residues. CDR3 sequence: CASSLRTSGSSYEQYF. The CDR3 region has the DNA TGCGCCAGCAGCTTGAGGACTAGCGGGTCATCCTACGAGCAGTACTTC.

This clonotype was counted a few times. The CDR3 sequence is CSVVGAFTDTQYF. CDR3 nucleotide sequence: TGCAGCGTTGTTGGAGCATTCACAGATACGCAGTATTTT. The chain couples TRBV29-1 to TRBJ2-3, with unresolved D. The V gene's germline CDR1 is SQVTM and CDR2 ANQGSEA. Deletions cut 4 bases from V and 2 bases from J, with 10 bases between. The CDR3 is 13 residues long.

For the CDR3, the DNA is TGCGCCAGCAGCGAATTATGGACAGGGGAGAACACTGAAGCTTTCTTT. It is translated as CASSELWTGENTEAFF. The genes are TRBV4-1 and TRBJ1-1, with 9 bases fitting TRBD1. Germline trimming cut 5 bases from V and 1 base from J; bases unmatched to any gene: 8. In germline, CDR1 is MGHRA, CDR2 YSYEKL. The CDR3 sequence is 16 residues long.

V usage is TRBV30 and J usage is TRBJ2-7, with 9 nucleotides matching TRBD1. Germline V gene data show CDR1 as GTSNPN and CDR2 as SVGIG (reference sequence). CDR3 length: 14 amino acids. Unmatched junction bases numbered 6, after V lost 0 bases and J lost 6 bases. The CDR3 region has the DNA TGTGCCTGGAGTGTACGGGACAGGGTGGGCGAGCAGTACTTC. Protein sequence: CAWSVRDRVGEQYF.

This clonotype was observed many times. The J gene is TRBJ2-2, the V gene TRBV6-1; the D is unclear. The CDR3 totals 14 residues. Trimming left V 7 bases short and J 4 bases short, with 13 bases between. Germline assignment: CDR1 MNHNS and CDR2 SASEGT. The CDR3, as DNA: TGTGCCAGCAAGGAGTACAGTAGCACCGGGGAGCTGTTTTTT. The encoded protein is CASKEYSSTGELFF.

This clonotype showed up many times. V gene TRBV2 combines with J gene TRBJ1-4, with TRBD1 matching 10 bases. The CDR3 loop spans 16 amino acids. The V gene's germline CDR1 is SNHLY and CDR2 FYNNEI. Losses at the gene ends were 3 bases for V and 5 bases for J; bases not matched to a gene: 6. The CDR3, as DNA: TGTGCCAGCAGTGACCTCGGGACAGGGGTAAATGAAAAACTGTTTTTT. It specifies CASSDLGTGVNEKLFF.

The CDR3 here is CSALLAGGPGTQYF. CDR3 DNA sequence: TGCAGTGCCCTACTAGCGGGAGGGCCGGGTACGCAGTATTTT. V and J are TRBV20-1 and TRBJ2-3; 13 nucleotides line up with TRBD2. V lost 6 bases and J lost 8; bases outside the gene matches: 8. Germline CDR1 reads DFQATT; CDR2 reads SNEGSKA (reference sequence). This CDR3 has 14 amino acids.

The rearrangement joins TRBV6-2 or TRBV6-3 to TRBJ1-2, with no clear D. CDR3 length: 16 amino acids. V was clipped by 0 bases and J by 6 bases, with 17 bases between them. Germline CDR1 is MNHEY and CDR2 is SVGEGT. This chain's CDR3 is CASSYSWPGLSDGYTF. CDR3 nucleotides: TGTGCCAGCAGTTACTCGTGGCCGGGCCTCTCTGATGGCTACACCTTC.